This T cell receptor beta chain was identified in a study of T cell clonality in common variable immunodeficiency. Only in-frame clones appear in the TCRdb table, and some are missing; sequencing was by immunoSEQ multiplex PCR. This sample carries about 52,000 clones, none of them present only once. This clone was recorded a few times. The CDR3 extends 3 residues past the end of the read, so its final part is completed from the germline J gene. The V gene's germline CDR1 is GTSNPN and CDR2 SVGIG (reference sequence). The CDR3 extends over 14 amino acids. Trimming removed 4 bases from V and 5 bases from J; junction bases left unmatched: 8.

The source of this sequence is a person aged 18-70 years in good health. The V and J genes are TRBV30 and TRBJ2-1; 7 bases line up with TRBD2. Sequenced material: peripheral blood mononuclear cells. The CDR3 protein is CAWNRELANNEQFF. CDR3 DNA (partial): TGTGCCTGGAATCGGGAACTAGCGAACAATGAG. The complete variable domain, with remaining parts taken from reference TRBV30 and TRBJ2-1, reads SQTIHQWPATLVQPVGSPLSLECTVEGTSNPNLYWYRQAAGRGLQLLFYSVGIGQISSEVPQNLSASRPQDRQFILSSKKLLLSDSGFYLCAWNRELANNEQFFGPGTRLTVL.